A selection of T cell receptor beta chains follows, all from one sample in a study of cytomegalovirus exposure and HLA in healthy donors. Generated by immunoSEQ multiplex PCR, the TCRdb table keeps only in-frame clones and is missing some. Among about 190,000 clones listed, roughly 80% were seen once. The sequenced material came from PBMCs. The receptors here all came from a woman aged 18-30 years in good health and CMV-seronegative. Each CDR3 is given with its conserved first and last residue. D genes are given only for firm matches. Clone size appears in some rows only: once, few, many, or a class for an expanded clone.

>TRBD2|few|17|TRBJ2-7|TRBV4-2
CASSQDLLREKGYEQYF
TGTGCCAGCAGCCAAGATCTTCTGCGGGAGAAGGGCTACGAGCAGTACTTC
>NA|NA|16|TRBJ2-2|TRBV4-3
CASSQDLGTSTGELFF
TGCGCCAGCAGCCAAGATCTAGGGACATCAACCGGGGAGCTGTTTTTT
>TRBD1|NA|16|TRBJ1-6|TRBV5-6
CASSLGTGAYNSPLHF
TGTGCCAGCAGCTTGGGGACAGGCGCCTATAATTCACCCCTCCACTTT
>NA|NA|14|TRBJ1-1|TRBV19
CASRSGGPNTEAFF
TGTGCCAGTAGAAGTGGGGGCCCGAACACTGAAGCTTTCTTT
>TRBD1|NA|15|TRBJ2-2|TRBV2
CASSKDRGHTGELFF
TGTGCCAGCAGCAAGGACAGGGGGCATACCGGGGAGCTGTTTTTT
>TRBD2|NA|18|TRBJ2-1|TRBV6-4
CASSEGTSGKLGYNEQFF
TGTGCCAGCAGTGAAGGGACTAGCGGGAAACTAGGCTACAATGAGCAGTTCTTC
>NA|NA|13|TRBJ2-7|TRBV5-4
CASNDRSSYEQYF
TGTGCCAGCAACGACAGGTCCTCCTACGAGCAGTACTTC
>TRBD1|NA|15|TRBJ2-7|TRBV5-4
CASSFLERGRDEQYF
TGTGCCAGCAGCTTCCTAGAGAGGGGGCGCGACGAGCAGTACTTC
>TRBD1|NA|15|TRBJ1-4|TRBV7-7
CASSRDTGVNEKLFF
TGTGCTAGCAGCCGAGATACAGGGGTTAATGAAAAACTGTTTTTT
>TRBD1|NA|12|TRBJ2-7|TRBV7-9
CASTDRGLEQYF
TGTGCCAGCACCGACAGGGGGCTTGAGCAGTACTTC
>TRBD1|NA|17|TRBJ1-1|TRBV18
CASSPPGTGGPNTEAFF
TGTGCCAGCTCACCACCTGGGACAGGGGGCCCAAACACTGAAGCTTTCTTT
>TRBD1|NA|15|TRBJ1-4|TRBV28
CASSPRQGRDEKLFF
TGTGCCAGCAGTCCTCGACAGGGGAGGGATGAAAAACTGTTTTTT
>NA|NA|13|TRBJ2-2|TRBV21-1
CASRWTVPGELFF
TGTGCCAGCCGCTGGACAGTGCCCGGGGAGCTGTTTTTT
>NA|NA|17|TRBJ2-1|TRBV4-1
CASSQDGGAHSYNEQFF
TGCGCCAGCAGCCAAGATGGGGGGGCTCATTCCTACAATGAGCAGTTCTTC
>TRBD1|NA|15|TRBJ2-2|TRBV7-9
CASSLGTGEDGELFF
TGTGCCAGCAGCTTAGGGACAGGGGAGGACGGGGAGCTGTTTTTT
>NA|NA|16|TRBJ1-5|TRBV6-6
CASSIRPRRAGQPQHF
TGTGCCAGCAGTATCCGACCGCGGAGGGCGGGTCAGCCCCAGCATTTT
>NA|NA|14|TRBJ1-4|TRBV19
CASSTTATNEKLFF
TGTGCCAGTAGTACGACAGCTACTAATGAAAAACTGTTTTTT
>TRBD2|few|13|TRBJ2-5|TRBV9
CASSASSGETQYF
TGTGCCAGCAGCGCCTCTAGCGGGGAGACCCAGTACTTC
>NA|NA|16|TRBJ1-3|TRBV4-1
CASSQDRQLSGNTIYF
TGCGCCAGCAGCCAAGACCGACAACTCTCTGGAAACACCATATATTTT
>NA|NA|17|TRBJ2-3|TRBV7-3
CASSLDTGLEVADTQYF
TGTGCCAGCAGCTTAGACACAGGGCTGGAGGTTGCAGATACGCAGTATTTT
>NA|NA|16|TRBJ2-1|TRBV7-9
CASSLGEAPVYNEQFF
TGTGCCAGCAGCTTAGGCGAGGCTCCAGTCTACAATGAGCAGTTCTTC
>TRBD2|NA|16|TRBJ2-1|TRBV5-6
CASSLASGNPYNEQFF
TGTGCCAGCAGCTTGGCCAGCGGGAACCCCTACAATGAGCAGTTCTTC
>NA|NA|14|TRBJ1-4|TRBV9
CASSVAEYNEKLFF
TGTGCCAGCAGCGTTGCAGAATATAATGAAAAACTGTTTTTT
>NA|NA|14|TRBJ1-1|TRBV4-2
CASSQDSSPNEAFF
TGTGCCAGCAGCCAAGATAGCTCACCAAATGAAGCTTTCTTT
>NA|NA|13|TRBJ1-1|TRBV4-3
CASSQEISREAFF
TGCGCCAGCAGCCAAGAAATTTCGCGGGAAGCTTTCTTT
>NA|NA|13|TRBJ2-5|TRBV6-1
CASSAPGQETQYF
TGTGCCAGCAGTGCCCCAGGGCAAGAGACCCAGTACTTC
>TRBD1|NA|13|TRBJ2-7|TRBV19
CASSTGQSYEQYF
TGTGCCAGTAGTACGGGACAGTCCTACGAGCAGTACTTC
>TRBD1|NA|15|TRBJ2-4|TRBV4-3
CASSRGTAAKNIQYF
TGCGCCAGCAGCCGGGGGACAGCAGCCAAAAACATTCAGTACTTC
>TRBD1|NA|15|TRBJ2-3|TRBV30
CAWNKGGARWDTQYF
TGTGCCTGGAACAAAGGGGGCGCTAGGTGGGATACGCAGTATTTT
>NA|NA|14|TRBJ2-1|TRBV19
CASSIVSSYNEQFF
TGTGCCAGTAGTATCGTTAGCTCCTACAATGAGCAGTTCTTC
>TRBD1|NA|14|TRBJ1-2|TRBV5-6
CASSLGQGAYGYTF
TGTGCCAGCAGCTTAGGACAGGGGGCATATGGCTACACCTTC
>NA|NA|12|TRBJ2-7|TRBV7-9
CSSSLGSYEQYF
TGTTCCAGCAGCTTAGGGAGTTACGAGCAGTACTTC
>NA|NA|13|TRBJ1-5|TRBV10-3
CAIGADSNQPQHF
TGTGCCATCGGGGCCGACAGCAATCAGCCCCAGCATTTT
>NA|NA|15|TRBJ2-2|TRBV2
CASSEPGANTGELFF
TGTGCCAGCAGTGAACCGGGGGCGAACACCGGGGAGCTGTTTTTT
>NA|NA|14|TRBJ1-6|TRBV10-3
CAISELTENSPLHF
TGTGCCATCAGTGAGTTAACTGAGAATTCACCCCTCCACTTT
>NA|NA|13|TRBJ2-1|TRBV27
CATQGGNYNEQFF
TGTGCCACCCAGGGCGGGAATTACAATGAGCAGTTCTTC
>NA|NA|14|TRBJ2-7|TRBV4-3
CASSQEVGLREQYF
TGCGCCAGCAGCCAAGAGGTGGGCCTGCGCGAGCAGTACTTC